The sequence of this T cell receptor (beta chain) was determined in a study of blood T cell repertoires in COVID-19 (dated by TCRdb to 2018 to 2021). For the wider study: Samples from collaborators originated in the United States, Italy and Spain and spanned both the acute and convalescent phases of COVID-19. The prospective study material was composed of cDNA or gDNA derived from T cells, B-cell-depleted T cells, or PBMCs. Deeply sampled blood TCRbeta repertoires from subjects exposed to, actively infected with, or recovered from COVID-19 were included in the dataset. The repertoires were made available in a free public database intended to serve as a resource for research on the immune response to SARS-CoV-2. Samples were obtained from the ongoing ImmuneRACE study (first 160 participants) and from 950 to 1,500 subjects provided by 6 global collaborators. A de-identified subject ID, COVID-19 status, age in years and sex were almost always included in the sample metadata. Where available, HLA class I and class II types were obtained from metadata supplied by the sample provider rather than from assay-based typing.

About this clone: The antigen it binds to is not known. Base qualities are missing; no much larger clone stands one base away.

Via the germline V gene, CDR1 is LGHNA and CDR2 YNFKEQ. V and J are truncated by 3 bases and 2 bases respectively, leaving an intervening sequence of 11 bases. From the cysteine up to the phenylalanine, the CDR3 has a length of 16 residues. The sequence is cut down to CDR3 DNA, 48 bases in frame from base 1. General conclusions and limits of the study: How much clinical and demographic metadata was included differed by source and by participant, and the metadata was provided uncurated.

TCRbeta CDR3 regions were amplified from genomic DNA by means of the immunoSEQ Assay, a bias-controlled multiplex PCR. For the original study's pipeline: The number of nucleated cells in each sample was estimated from the amplification of reference gene primers within the assay. Sequence reads were collapsed and filtered to measure the absolute abundance of every unique TCRbeta CDR3 rearrangement. Productive Simpson clonality was computed per sample as the square root of Simpson's diversity index over productive rearrangements. In its TCRdb copy, this immuneACCESS table keeps in-frame sequences only and misses some clones. Where compared with another copy, unresolved V genes explain less than half of these, and the others have no known cause. The V and J calls and clone size were taken over from that table, and D and trimming were inferred from the DNA. The sample table records about 140,000 clones; approximately 88% of these occur just once. Roughly 4.4% of the sample belongs to the ten largest clones.

Each collaborating institution followed its own protocols to collect whole blood in K2EDTA tubes. For TCRbeta analysis, collaborators shipped samples in one of three forms: frozen whole blood, isolated PBMCs, or DNA extracted from either of those sample types. The source material was peripheral blood. This sequence was found in a human donor in a cohort sampled during active COVID-19. This chain joins TRBV4-2 to TRBJ1-6; possibly the D gene is TRBD1, per 5 matching bases. For the CDR3, the sequence is CASSQDPGAYNSPLHF. The nucleotide sequence reads as follows: TGTGCCAGCAGCCAGGATCCGGGGGCCTATAATTCACCCCTCCACTTT.